This T cell receptor (beta chain) came from a study of somatic mutations in cytotoxic T cells in rheumatoid arthritis. Study-wide points: Clonality of CD8+ T cells, which was compared between rheumatoid arthritis patients and age-matched healthy controls, did not differ significantly. The antigen targets of the expanded CD8+ clones were unknown.

The repertoire was sequenced with immunoSEQ multiplex PCR; TCRdb's copy has only in-frame clones and lacks some. This sample carries approximately 4,300 clones, over 60% of them seen once, and the ten largest clones take under 50%. A word on this clone: Its antigen is currently unknown.

V lost 5 bases and J 5 bases, leaving 6 bases between the germline ends. This CDR3 is built from 12 residues. Germline lookup yields CDR1 MNHEY and CDR2 SMNVEV (reference sequence). Sequenced material: CD8+ T cells sorted from blood. The rearrangement joins TRBV27 to TRBJ2-2; D is unresolved. The receptor was derived from an adult with rheumatoid arthritis. The CDR3 DNA sequence: TGTGCCAGCAGTATAGGGACCGGGGAGCTGTTTTTT. Amino acid sequence: CASSIGTGELFF.